The T cell receptor gamma chain under discussion was sequenced for a study of gamma-delta T cells after stem cell transplantation. TCRdb re-processed the RT-PCR reads via CATT. Of approximately 3,500 gamma-chain clones in the sample, around 5% were seen once. This clone was observed a few times. A read error may be the cause here, since a much bigger clone is one base away. V was clipped by 4 bases and J by 4 bases; unmatched bases: 4. Germline-derived CDR1 and CDR2 are EGSNGY and YDSYNSKV. The CDR3 sequence is 12 residues long. This clonotype was obtained from a human donor. It is not recorded whose cells these are; they may come from a transplant donor. Sequenced input: gamma-delta T cells. The chain uses TRGV2 and TRGJ1 or TRGJ2. The CDR3, as DNA: TGTGCCACCTGGGAGATGTATTATAAGAAACTCTTT. Translation: CATWEMYYKKLF.